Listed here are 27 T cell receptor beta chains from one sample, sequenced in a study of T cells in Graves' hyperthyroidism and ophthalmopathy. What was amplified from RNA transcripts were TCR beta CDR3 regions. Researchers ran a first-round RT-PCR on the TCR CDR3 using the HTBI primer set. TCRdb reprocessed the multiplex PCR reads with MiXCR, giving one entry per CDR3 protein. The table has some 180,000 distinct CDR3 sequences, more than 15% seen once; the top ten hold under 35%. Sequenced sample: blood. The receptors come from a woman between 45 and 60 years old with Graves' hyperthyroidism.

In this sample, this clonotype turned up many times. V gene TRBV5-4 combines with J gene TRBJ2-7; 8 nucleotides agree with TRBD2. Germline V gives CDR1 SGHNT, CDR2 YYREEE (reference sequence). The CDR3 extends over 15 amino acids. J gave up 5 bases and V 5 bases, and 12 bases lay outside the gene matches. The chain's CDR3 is CASRIHGGAPDEQYF. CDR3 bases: TGTGCCAGCAGGATTCACGGGGGGGCCCCCGACGAGCAGTACTTC.

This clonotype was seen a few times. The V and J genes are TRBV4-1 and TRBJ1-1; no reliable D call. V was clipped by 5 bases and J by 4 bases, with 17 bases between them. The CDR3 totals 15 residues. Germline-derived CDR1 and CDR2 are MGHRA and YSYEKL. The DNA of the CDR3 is TGCGCCAGCAGCGACCTAGCCAGGATCGGCACTGAAGCTTTCTTT. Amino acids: CASSDLARIGTEAFF.

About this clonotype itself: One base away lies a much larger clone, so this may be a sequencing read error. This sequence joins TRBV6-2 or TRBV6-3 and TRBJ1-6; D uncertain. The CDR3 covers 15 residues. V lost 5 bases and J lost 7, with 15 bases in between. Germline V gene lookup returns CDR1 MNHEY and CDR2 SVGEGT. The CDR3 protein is CASSGNAGRNSPLHF. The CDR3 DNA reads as TGTGCCAGCAGTGGAAATGCGGGGAGAAATTCACCCCTCCACTTT.

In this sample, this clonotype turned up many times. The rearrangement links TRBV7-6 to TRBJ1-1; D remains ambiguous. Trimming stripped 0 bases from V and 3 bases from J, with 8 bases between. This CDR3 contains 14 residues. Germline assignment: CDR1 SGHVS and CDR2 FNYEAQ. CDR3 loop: CASSLAGIDTEAFF. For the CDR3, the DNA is TGTGCCAGCAGCTTAGCAGGGATAGACACTGAAGCTTTCTTT. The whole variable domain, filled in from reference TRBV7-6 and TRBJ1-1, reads GAGVSQSPRYKVTKRGQDVALRCDPISGHVSLYWYRQALGQGPEFLTYFNYEAQQDKSGLPNDRFSAERPEGSISTLTIQRTEQRDSAMYRCASSLAGIDTEAFFGQGTRLTVV.

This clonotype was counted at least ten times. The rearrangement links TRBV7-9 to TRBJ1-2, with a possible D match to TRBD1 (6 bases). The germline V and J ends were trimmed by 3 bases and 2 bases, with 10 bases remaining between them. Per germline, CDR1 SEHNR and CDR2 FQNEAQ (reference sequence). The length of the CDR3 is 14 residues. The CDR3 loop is CASSLTGPNYGYTF. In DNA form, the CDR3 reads TGTGCCAGCAGCTTGACAGGACCCAACTATGGCTACACCTTC.

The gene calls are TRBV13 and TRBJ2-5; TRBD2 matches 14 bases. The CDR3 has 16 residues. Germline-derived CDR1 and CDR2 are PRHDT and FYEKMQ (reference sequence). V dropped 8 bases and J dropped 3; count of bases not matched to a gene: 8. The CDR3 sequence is CASGSTSGGAEETQYF. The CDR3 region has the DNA TGTGCCAGCGGCTCGACTAGCGGGGGGGCCGAAGAGACCCAGTACTTC.

The CDR3 DNA follows: TGTGCCAGCAGCTTGGGTCCGTCCCGGGTGGGTGAGCAGTTCTTC. It encodes CASSLGPSRVGEQFF. The V call is TRBV7-9, the J call TRBJ2-1; D remains unclear. V gave up 3 bases and J gave up 9 bases, with 18 bases separating them. Germline CDR1 is SEHNR and CDR2 is FQNEAQ (reference sequence). This CDR3 is 15 amino acids long. The variable domain in full, with the rest retrieved from reference TRBV7-9 and TRBJ2-1, is DTGVSQNPRHKITKRGQNVTFRCDPISEHNRLYWYRQTLGQGPEFLTYFQNEAQLEKSRLLSDRFSAERPKGSFSTLEIQRTEQGDSAMYLCASSLGPSRVGEQFFGPGTRLTVL.

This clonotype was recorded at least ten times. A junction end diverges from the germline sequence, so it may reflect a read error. In nucleotides, the CDR3 is TGCGCCAGCAGCCCTATCTTGAGCACAGATACGCAGTATTTT. This translates into CASSPILSTDTQYF. The chain joins TRBV7-2 to TRBJ2-3, with D uncertain. The germline CDR1 and CDR2 sequences are SGHTA and FQGNSA. This CDR3 is 14 amino acids long.

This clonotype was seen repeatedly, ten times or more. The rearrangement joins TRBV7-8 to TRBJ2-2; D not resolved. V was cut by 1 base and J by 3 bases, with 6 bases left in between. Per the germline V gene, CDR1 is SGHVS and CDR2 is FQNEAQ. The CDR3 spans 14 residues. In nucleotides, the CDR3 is TGTGCCAGCAGCTTAGAGGACGACACCGGGGAGCTGTTTTTT. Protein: CASSLEDDTGELFF.

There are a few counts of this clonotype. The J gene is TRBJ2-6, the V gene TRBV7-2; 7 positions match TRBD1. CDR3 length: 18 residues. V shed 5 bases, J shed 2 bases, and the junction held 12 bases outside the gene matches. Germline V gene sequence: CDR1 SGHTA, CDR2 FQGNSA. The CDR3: CASSRQTGLVAGANVLTF. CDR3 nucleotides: TGTGCCAGCAGCCGCCAGACAGGGTTGGTAGCTGGGGCCAACGTCCTGACTTTC. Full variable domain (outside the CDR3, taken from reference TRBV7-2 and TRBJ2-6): GAGVSQSPSNKVTEKGKDVELRCDPISGHTALYWYRQSLGQGLEFLIYFQGNSAPDKSGLPSDRFSAERTGGSVSTLTIQRTQQEDSAVYLCASSRQTGLVAGANVLTFGAGSRLTVL.

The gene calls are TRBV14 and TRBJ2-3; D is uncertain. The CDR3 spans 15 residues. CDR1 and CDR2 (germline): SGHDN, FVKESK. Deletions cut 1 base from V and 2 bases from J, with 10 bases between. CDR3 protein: CASSQVNGFTDTQYF. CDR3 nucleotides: TGTGCCAGCAGCCAAGTGAACGGATTCACAGATACGCAGTATTTT.

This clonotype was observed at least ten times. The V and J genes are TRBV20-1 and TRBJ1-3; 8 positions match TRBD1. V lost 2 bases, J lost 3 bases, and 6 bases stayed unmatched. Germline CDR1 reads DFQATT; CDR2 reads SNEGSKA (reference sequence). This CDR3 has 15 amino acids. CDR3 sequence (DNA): TGCAGTGCTAGACTAATACAGGGGGATGGAAACACCATATATTTT. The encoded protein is CSARLIQGDGNTIYF.

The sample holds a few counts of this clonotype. CDR3 sequence reads: CASSQSRGAQETQYF. CDR3 nucleotides: TGTGCCAGCTCACAGTCGAGGGGGGCCCAAGAGACCCAGTACTTC. The rearrangement uses TRBV18 and TRBJ2-5, with D possibly called TRBD1 or TRBD2 (6 bases each). Germline V gives CDR1 KGHSH, CDR2 LQKENI. The CDR3 is 15 residues long. V was pared by 4 bases and J by 1 base, with 13 bases between.

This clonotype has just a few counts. CDR3 amino acids: CASSSHPGQERNGYTF. In nucleotides, the CDR3 is TGCGCCAGCAGCTCGCATCCCGGACAGGAGAGGAATGGCTACACCTTC. The rearrangement uses TRBV5-1 and TRBJ1-2; 7 bases align to TRBD1. Trimming cost V 3 bases and J 6 bases; bases outside gene matches: 14. The germline CDR1 and CDR2 sequences are SGHRS and YFSETQ. CDR3 size: 16 residues. Full variable domain (outside the CDR3, taken from reference TRBV5-1 and TRBJ1-2): KAGVTQTPRYLIKTRGQQVTLSCSPISGHRSVSWYQQTPGQGLQFLFEYFSETQRNKGNFPGRFSGRQFSNSRSEMNVSTLELGDSALYLCASSSHPGQERNGYTFGSGTRLTVV.

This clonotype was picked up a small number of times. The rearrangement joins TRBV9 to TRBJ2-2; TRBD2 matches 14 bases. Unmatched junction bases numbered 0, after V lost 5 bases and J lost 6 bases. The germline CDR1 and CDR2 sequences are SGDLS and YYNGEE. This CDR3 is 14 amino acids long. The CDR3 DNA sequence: TGTGCCAGCAGGACTAGCGGGGGGGCCGGGGAGCTGTTTTTT. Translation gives CASRTSGGAGELFF.

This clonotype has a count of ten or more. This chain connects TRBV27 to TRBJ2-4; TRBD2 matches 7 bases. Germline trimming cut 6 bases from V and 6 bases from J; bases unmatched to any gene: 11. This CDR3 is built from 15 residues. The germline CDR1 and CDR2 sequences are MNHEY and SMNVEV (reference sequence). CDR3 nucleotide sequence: TGTGCCAGCAGCTCCCAGGGAGGGTGGGGAAACATTCAGTACTTC. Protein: CASSSQGGWGNIQYF.

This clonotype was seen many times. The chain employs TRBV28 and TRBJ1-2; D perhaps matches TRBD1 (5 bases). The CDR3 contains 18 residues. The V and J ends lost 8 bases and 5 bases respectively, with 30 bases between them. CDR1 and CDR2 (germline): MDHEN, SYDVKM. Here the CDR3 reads CASALSGSGVAFLYGYTF. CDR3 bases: TGTGCCAGCGCTTTATCCGGCTCGGGGGTGGCGTTCTTATATGGCTACACCTTC.

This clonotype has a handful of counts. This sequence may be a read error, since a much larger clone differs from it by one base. CDR3 sequence reads: CASSPDGQPRHF. In DNA form, the CDR3 reads TGTGCCAGCAGCCCCGACGGACAGCCCCGGCATTTT. This rearrangement joins TRBV7-9 to TRBJ1-5, with TRBD1 as a possible D gene (6 bases). The V gene's germline CDR1 is SEHNR and CDR2 FQNEAQ (reference sequence). This CDR3 has 12 residues.

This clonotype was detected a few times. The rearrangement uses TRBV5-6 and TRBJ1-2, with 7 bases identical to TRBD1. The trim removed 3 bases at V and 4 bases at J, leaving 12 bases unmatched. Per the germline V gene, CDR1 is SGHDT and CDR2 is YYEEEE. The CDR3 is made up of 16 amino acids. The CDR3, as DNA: TGTGCCAGCAGCTCAACCTTGACAGGGTATACCTATGGCTACACCTTC. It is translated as CASSSTLTGYTYGYTF. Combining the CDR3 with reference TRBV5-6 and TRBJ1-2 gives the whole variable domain DAGVTQSPTHLIKTRGQQVTLRCSPKSGHDTVSWYQQALGQGPQFIFQYYEEEERQRGNFPDRFSGHQFPNYSSELNVNALLLGDSALYLCASSSTLTGYTYGYTFGSGTRLTVV.

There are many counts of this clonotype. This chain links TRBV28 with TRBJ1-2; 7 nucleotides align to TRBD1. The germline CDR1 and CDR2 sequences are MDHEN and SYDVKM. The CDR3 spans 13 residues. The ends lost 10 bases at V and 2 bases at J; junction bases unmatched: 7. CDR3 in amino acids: CANKRTGNYGYTF. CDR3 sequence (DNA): TGTGCCAACAAAAGGACAGGCAACTATGGCTACACCTTC.

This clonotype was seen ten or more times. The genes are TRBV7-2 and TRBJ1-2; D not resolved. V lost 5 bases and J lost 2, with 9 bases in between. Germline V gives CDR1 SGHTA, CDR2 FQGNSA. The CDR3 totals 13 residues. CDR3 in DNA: TGTGCCAGCAGCGCCACATACAACTATGGCTACACCTTC. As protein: CASSATYNYGYTF.

CDR3: CASSPPSGRAEAFF. The CDR3 region has the DNA TGTGCCAGCTCACCACCTTCGGGGAGAGCTGAAGCTTTCTTT. The rearrangement uses TRBV18 and TRBJ1-1; D unresolved. Trimming stripped 0 bases from V and 6 bases from J, with 11 bases between. Germline CDR1 KGHSH, CDR2 LQKENI. The CDR3 runs to 14 residues.

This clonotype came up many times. DNA of the CDR3: TGTGCCAGCAGTGAACAGGGAGACACTGAAGCTTTCTTT. Translation gives CASSEQGDTEAFF. The J gene is TRBJ1-1, the V gene TRBV6-1; D is possibly TRBD1 (5 bases). The CDR3 totals 13 residues. Trimming pared 2 bases from V and 3 bases from J, leaving 7 bases between. In germline, CDR1 is MNHNS, CDR2 SASEGT.

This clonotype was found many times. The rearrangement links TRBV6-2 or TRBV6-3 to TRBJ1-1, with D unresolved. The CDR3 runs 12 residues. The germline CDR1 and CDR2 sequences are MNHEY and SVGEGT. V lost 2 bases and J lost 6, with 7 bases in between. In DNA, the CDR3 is TGTGCCAGCAGTTACCCCCCCGCTGAAGCTTTCTTT. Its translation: CASSYPPAEAFF.

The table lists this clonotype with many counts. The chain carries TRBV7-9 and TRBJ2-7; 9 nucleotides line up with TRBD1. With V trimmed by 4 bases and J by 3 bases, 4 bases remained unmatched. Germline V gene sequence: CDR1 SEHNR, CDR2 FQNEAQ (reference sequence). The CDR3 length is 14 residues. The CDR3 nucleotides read TGTGCCAGCAGCTCGGGACAGGGAATCTACGAGCAGTACTTC. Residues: CASSSGQGIYEQYF.

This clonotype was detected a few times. DNA of the CDR3: TGTGCCAGCAGCTTAGTTGACGTTAACTATGGCTACACCTTC. Amino acids: CASSLVDVNYGYTF. V gene TRBV7-9 combines with J gene TRBJ1-2, with no clear D. The CDR3 spans 14 residues. Trimming removed 1 base at V and 1 base at J, with 7 bases between. Germline lookup yields CDR1 SEHNR and CDR2 FQNEAQ (reference sequence).

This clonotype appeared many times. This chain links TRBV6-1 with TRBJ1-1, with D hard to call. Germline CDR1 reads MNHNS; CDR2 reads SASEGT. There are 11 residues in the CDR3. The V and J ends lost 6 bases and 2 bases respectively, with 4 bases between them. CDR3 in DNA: TGTGCCAGCAGGGGAAACACTGAAGCTTTCTTT. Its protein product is CASRGNTEAFF.